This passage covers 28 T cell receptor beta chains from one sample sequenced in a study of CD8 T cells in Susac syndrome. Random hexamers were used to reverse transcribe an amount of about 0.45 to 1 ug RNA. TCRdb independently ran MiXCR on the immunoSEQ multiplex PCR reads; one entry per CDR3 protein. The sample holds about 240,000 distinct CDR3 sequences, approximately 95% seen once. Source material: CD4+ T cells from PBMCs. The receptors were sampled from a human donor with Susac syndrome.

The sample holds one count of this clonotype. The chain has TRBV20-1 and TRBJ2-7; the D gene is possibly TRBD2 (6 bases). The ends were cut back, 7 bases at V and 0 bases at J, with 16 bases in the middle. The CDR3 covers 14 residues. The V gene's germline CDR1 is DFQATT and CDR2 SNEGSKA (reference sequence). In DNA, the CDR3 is TGCAGTGTTCGATCTAGCGTCGACTCCTACGAGCAGTACTTC. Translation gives CSVRSSVDSYEQYF.

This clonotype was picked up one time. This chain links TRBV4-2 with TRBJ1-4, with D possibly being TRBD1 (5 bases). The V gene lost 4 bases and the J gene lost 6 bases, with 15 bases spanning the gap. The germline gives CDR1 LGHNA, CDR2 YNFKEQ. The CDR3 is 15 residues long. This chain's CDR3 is CASSRLSGSDEKLFF. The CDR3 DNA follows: TGTGCCAGCAGCCGACTATCAGGGTCAGATGAAAAACTGTTTTTT.

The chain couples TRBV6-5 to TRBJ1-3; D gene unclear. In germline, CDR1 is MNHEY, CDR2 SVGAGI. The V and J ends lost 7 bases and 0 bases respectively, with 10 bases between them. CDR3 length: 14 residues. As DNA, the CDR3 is TGTGCCAGCACCCGAGACTTCTCTGGAAACACCATATATTTT. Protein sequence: CASTRDFSGNTIYF.

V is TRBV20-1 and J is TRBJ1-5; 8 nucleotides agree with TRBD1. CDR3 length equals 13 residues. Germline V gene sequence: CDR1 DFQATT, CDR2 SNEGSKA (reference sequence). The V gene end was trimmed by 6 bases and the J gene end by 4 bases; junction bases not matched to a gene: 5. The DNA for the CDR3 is TGCAGTGCCGAACAGGGGGGTAATCAGCCCCAGCATTTT. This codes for CSAEQGGNQPQHF.

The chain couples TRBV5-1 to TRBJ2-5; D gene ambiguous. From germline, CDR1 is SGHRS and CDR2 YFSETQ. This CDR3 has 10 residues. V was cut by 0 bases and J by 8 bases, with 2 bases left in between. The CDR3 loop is CASSLDTQYF. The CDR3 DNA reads TGCGCCAGCAGCTTGGATACCCAGTACTTC.

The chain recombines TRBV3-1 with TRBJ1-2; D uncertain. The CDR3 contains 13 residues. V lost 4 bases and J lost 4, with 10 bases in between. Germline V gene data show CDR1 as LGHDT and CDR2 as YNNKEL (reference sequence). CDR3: CASSPRHSYGYTF. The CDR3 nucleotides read TGTGCCAGCAGCCCAAGGCACAGCTATGGCTACACCTTC.

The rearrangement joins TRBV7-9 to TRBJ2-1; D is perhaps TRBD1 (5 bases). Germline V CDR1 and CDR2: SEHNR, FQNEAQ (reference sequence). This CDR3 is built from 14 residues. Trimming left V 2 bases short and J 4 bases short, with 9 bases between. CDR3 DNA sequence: TGTGCCAGCAGCTTACGCTGGACATACAATGAGCAGTTCTTC. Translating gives CASSLRWTYNEQFF.

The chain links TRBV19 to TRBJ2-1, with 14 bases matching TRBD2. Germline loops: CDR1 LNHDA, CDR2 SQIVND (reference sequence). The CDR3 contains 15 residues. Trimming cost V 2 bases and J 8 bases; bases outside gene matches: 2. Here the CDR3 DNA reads TGTGCCAGTAGTATAAGGACTAGCGGGAGGCATGAGCAGTTCTTC. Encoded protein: CASSIRTSGRHEQFF.

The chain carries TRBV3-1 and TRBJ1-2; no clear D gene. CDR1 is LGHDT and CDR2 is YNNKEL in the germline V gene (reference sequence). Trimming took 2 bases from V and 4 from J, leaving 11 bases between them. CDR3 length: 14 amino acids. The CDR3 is CASSQQLLGYGYTF. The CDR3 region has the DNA TGTGCCAGCAGCCAACAGTTGTTGGGCTATGGCTACACCTTC.

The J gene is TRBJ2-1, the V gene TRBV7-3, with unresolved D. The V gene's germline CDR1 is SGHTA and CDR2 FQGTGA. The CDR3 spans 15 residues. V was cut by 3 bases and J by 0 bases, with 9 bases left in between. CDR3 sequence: CASSFDLGSYNEQFF. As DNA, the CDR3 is TGTGCCAGCAGCTTCGATCTGGGCTCCTACAATGAGCAGTTCTTC.

The CDR3 DNA is TGTGCCAGCAGCTTAGGACTAGTCCCCCGCAATGAGCAGTTCTTC. As protein: CASSLGLVPRNEQFF. The chain joins TRBV13 to TRBJ2-1; D is perhaps TRBD2 (5 bases). CDR1 is PRHDT, CDR2 FYEKMQ, per germline (reference sequence). Trimming took off 0 bases at V and 6 bases at J, with 12 bases between the two ends. The CDR3 runs to 15 residues.

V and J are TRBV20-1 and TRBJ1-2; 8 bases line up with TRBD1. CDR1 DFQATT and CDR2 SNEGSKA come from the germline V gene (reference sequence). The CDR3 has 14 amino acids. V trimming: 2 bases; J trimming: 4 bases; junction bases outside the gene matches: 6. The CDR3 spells CSARRDRGTYGYTF. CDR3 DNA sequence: TGCAGTGCTAGACGTGACAGGGGTACCTATGGCTACACCTTC.

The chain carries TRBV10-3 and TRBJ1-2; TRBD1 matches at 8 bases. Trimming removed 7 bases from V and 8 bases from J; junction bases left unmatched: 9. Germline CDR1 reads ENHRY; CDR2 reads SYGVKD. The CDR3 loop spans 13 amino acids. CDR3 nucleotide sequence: TGTGCCATCAATGAAGACAGGGGAGGCGGCTACACCTTC. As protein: CAINEDRGGGYTF.

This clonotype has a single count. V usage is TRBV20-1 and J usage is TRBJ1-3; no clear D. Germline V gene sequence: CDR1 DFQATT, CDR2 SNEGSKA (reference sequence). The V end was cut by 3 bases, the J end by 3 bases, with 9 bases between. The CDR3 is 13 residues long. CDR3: CSAREIFGNTIYF. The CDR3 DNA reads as TGCAGTGCTAGGGAGATTTTTGGAAACACCATATATTTT.

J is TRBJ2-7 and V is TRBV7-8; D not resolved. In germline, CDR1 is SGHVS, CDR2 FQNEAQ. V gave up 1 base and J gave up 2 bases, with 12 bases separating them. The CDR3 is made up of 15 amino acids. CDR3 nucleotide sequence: TGTGCCAGCAGCTTAGGCTGGCTCCGCACCTACGAGCAGTACTTC. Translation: CASSLGWLRTYEQYF.

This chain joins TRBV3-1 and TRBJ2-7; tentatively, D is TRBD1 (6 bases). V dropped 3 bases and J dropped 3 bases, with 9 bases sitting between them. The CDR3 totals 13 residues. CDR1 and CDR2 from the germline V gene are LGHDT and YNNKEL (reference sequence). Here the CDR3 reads CASSHRGVYEQYF. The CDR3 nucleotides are TGTGCCAGCAGCCACAGGGGTGTCTACGAGCAGTACTTC.

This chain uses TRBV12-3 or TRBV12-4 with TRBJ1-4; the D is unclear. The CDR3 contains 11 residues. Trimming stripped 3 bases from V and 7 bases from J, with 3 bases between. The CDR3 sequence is CASSFSEKLFF. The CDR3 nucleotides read TGTGCCAGCAGTTTTTCTGAAAAACTGTTTTTT.

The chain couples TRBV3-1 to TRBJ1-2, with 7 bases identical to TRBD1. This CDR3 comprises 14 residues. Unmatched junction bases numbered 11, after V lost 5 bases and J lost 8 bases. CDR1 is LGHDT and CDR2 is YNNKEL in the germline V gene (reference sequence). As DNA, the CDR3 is TGTGCCAGCAGCTGGGACAGTCCAACGGAGGGCTACACCTTC. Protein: CASSWDSPTEGYTF.

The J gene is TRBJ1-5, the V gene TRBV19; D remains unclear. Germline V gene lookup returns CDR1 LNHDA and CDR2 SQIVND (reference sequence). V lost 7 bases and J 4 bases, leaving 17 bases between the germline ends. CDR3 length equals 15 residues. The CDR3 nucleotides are TGTGCCAGTATTAGTGGGAAGAGTGGGAATCAGCCCCAGCATTTT. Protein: CASISGKSGNQPQHF.

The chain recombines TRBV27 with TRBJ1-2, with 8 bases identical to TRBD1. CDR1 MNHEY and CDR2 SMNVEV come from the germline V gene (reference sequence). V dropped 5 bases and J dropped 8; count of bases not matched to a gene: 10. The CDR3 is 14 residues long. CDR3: CASSGRQGTWGYTF. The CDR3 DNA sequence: TGTGCCAGCAGTGGCAGACAGGGGACGTGGGGCTACACCTTC.

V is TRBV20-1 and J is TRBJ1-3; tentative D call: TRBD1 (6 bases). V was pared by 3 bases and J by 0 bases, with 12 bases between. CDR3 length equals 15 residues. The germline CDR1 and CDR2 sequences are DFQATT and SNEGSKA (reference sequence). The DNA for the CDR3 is TGCAGTGCTAGTGATGTGACAGGCTCTGGAAACACCATATATTTT. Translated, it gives CSASDVTGSGNTIYF.

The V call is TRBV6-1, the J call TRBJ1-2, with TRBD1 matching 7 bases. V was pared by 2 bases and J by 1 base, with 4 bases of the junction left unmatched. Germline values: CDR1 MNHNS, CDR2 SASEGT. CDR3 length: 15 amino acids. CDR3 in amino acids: CASSERDSFNYGYTF. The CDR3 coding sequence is TGTGCCAGCAGTGAACGGGACAGCTTTAACTATGGCTACACCTTC.

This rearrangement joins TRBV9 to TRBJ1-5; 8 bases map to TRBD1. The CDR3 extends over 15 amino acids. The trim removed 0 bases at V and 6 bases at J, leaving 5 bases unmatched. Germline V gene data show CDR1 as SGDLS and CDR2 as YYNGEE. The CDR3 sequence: CASSVGTGTFQPQHF. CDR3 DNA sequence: TGTGCCAGCAGCGTAGGGACAGGGACATTTCAGCCCCAGCATTTT.

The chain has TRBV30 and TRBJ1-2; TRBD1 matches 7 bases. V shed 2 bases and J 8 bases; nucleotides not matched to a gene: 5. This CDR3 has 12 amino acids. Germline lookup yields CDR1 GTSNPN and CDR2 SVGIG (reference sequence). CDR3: CAWSPGGGGYTF. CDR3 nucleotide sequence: TGTGCCTGGAGTCCAGGGGGGGGCGGCTACACCTTC.

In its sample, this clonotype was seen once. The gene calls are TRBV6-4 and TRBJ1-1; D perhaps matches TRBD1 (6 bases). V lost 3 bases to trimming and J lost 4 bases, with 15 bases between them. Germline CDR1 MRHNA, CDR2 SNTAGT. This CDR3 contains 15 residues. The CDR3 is CASSESWGPGTEAFF. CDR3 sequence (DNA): TGTGCCAGCAGTGAATCGTGGGGGCCTGGCACTGAAGCTTTCTTT.

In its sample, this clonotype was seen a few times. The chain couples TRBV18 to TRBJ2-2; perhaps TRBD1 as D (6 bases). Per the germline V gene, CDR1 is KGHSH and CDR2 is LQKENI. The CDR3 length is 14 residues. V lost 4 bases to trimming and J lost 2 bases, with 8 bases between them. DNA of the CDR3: TGTGCCAGCTCACAACAGGGTAACACCGGGGAGCTGTTTTTT. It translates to CASSQQGNTGELFF. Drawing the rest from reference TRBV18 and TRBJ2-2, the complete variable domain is NAGVMQNPRHLVRRRGQEARLRCSPMKGHSHVYWYRQLPEEGLKFMVYLQKENIIDESGMPKERFSAEFPKEGPSILRIQQVVRGDSAAYFCASSQQGNTGELFFGEGSRLTVL.

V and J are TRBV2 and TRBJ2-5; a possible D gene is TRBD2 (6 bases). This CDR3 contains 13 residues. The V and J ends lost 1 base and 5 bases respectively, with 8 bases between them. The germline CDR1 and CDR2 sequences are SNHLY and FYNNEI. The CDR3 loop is CASSEGRVETQYF. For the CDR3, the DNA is TGTGCCAGCAGTGAAGGGAGGGTGGAGACCCAGTACTTC.

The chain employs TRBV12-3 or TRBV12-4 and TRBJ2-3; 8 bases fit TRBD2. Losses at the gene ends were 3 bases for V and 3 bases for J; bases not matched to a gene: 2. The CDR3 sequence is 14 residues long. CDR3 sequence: CASSFGGRTDTQYF. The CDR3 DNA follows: TGTGCCAGCAGTTTCGGCGGGAGGACAGATACGCAGTATTTT.